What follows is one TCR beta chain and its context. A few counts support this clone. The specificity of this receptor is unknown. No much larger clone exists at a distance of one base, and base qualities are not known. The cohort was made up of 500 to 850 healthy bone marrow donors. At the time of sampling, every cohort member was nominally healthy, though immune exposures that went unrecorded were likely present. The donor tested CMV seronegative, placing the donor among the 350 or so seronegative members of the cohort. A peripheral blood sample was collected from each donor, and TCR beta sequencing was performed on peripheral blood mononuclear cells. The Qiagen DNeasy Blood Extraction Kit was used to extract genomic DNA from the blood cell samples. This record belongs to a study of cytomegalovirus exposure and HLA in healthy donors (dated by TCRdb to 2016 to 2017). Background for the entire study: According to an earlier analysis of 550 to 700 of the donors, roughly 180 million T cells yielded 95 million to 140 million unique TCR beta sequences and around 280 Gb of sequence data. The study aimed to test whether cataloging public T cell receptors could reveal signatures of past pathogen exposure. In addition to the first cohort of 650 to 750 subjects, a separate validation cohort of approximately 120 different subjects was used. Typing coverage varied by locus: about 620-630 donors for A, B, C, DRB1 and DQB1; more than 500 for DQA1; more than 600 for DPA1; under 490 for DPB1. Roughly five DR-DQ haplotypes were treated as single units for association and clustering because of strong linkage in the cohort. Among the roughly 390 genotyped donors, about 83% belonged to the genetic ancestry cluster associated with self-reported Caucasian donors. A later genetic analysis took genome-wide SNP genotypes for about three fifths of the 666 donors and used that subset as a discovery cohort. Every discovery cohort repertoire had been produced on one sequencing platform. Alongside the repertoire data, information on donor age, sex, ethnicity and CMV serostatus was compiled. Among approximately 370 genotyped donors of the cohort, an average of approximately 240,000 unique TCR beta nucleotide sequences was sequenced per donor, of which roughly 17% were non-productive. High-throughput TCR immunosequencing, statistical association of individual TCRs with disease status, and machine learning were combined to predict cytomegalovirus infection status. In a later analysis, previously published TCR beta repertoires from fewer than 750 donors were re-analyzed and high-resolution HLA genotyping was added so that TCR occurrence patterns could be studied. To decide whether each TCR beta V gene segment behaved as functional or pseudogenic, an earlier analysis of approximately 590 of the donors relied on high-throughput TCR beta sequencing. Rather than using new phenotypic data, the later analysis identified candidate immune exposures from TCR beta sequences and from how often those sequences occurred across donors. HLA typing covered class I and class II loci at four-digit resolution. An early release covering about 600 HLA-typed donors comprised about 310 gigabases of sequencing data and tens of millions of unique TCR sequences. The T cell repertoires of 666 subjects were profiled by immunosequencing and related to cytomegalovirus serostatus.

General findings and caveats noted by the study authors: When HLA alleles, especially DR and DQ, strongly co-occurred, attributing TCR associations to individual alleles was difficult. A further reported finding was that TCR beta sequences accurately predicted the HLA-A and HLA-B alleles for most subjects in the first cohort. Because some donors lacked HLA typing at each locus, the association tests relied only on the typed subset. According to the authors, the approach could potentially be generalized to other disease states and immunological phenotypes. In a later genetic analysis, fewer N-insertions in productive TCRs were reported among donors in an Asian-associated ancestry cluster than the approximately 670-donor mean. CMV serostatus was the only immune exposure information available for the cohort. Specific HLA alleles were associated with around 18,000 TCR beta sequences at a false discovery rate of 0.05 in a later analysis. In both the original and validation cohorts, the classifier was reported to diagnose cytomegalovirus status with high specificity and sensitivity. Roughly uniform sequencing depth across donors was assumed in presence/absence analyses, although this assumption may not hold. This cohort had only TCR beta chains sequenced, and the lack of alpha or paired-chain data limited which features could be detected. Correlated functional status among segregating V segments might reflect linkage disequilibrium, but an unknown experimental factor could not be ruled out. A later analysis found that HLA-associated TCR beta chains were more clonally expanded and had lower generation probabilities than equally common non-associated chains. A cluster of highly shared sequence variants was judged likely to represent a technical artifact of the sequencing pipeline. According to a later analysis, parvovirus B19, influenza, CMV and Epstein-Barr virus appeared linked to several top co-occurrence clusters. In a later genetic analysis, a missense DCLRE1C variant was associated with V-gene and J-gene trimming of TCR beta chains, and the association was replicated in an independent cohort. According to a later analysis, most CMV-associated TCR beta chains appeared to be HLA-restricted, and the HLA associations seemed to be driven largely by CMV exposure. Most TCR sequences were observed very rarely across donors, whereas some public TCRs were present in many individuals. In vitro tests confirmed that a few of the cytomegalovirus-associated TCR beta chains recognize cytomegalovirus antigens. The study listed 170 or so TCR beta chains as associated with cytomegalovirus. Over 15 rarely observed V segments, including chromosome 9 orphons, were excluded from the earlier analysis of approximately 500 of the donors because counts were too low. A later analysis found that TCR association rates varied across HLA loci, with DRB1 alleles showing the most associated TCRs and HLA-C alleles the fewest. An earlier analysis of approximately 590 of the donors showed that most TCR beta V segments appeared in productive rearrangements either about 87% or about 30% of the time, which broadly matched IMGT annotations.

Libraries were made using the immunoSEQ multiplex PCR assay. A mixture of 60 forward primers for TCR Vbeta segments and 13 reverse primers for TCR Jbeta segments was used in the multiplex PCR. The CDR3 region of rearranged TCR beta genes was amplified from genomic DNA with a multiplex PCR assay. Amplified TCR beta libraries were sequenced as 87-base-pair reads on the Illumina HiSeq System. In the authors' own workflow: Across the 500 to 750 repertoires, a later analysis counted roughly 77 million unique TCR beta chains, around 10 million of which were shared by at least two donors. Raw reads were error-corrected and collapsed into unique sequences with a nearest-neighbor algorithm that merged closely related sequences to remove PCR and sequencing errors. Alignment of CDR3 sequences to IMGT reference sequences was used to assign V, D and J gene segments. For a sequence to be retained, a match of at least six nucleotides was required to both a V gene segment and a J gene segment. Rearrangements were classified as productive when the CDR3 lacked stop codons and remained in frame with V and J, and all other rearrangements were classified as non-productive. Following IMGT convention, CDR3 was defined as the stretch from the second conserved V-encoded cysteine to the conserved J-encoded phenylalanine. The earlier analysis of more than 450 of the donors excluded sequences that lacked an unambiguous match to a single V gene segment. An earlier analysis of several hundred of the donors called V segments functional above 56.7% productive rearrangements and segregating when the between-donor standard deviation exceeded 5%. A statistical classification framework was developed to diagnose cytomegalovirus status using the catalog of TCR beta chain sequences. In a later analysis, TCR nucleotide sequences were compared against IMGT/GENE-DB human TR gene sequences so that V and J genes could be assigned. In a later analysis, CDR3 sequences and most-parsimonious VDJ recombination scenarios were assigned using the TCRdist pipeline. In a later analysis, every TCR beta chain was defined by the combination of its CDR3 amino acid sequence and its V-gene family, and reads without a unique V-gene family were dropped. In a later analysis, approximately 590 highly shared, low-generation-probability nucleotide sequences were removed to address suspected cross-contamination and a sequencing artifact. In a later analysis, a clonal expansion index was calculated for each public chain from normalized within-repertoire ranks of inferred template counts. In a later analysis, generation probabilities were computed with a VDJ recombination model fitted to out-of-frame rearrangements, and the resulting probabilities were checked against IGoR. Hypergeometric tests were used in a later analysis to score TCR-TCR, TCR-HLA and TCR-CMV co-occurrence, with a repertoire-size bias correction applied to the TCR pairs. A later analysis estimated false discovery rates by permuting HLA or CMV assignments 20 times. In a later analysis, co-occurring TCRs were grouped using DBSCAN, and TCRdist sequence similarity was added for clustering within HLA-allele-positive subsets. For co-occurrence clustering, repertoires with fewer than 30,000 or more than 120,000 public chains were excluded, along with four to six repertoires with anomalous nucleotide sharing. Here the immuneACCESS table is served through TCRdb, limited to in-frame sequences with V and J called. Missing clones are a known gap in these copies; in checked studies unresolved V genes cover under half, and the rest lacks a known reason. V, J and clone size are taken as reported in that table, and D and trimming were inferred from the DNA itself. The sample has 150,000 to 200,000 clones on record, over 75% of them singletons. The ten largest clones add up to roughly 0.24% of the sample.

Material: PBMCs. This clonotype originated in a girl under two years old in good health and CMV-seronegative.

The CDR3 region has the sequence CASSLEVAGNYHNEQFF. The DNA sequence is TGTGCCAGCAGCTTGGAGGTAGCGGGAAACTACCACAATGAGCAGTTCTTC. The chain is assembled from TRBV5-5 and TRBJ2-1, with 8 junctional bases fitting TRBD2. Including the terminal cysteine and phenylalanine, the CDR3 comprises 17 residues. The sequence is cut down to CDR3 DNA, 51 bases in frame from base 1. Based on the germline V gene (reference sequence), the CDR1 and CDR2 sequences are SGHKS and YYEKEE. V loses 0 bases at its end and J loses 5 bases; junction bases beyond the gene matches: 10.